This T cell receptor beta chain was documented in a study of cytomegalovirus exposure and HLA in healthy donors. Points from the study as a whole: Relative to the approximately 670-donor mean, N-insertions were reportedly fewer in an Asian-associated ancestry cluster in a later analysis. As was reported, the HLA-A and HLA-B alleles of most subjects were accurately predicted from TCR beta sequences. Most TCR sequences were uncommon, yet certain public TCRs appeared in many donors.

Primers: 60 Vbeta forward and 13 Jbeta reverse. Profiling relied on immunoSEQ multiplex PCR, and the TCRdb table lists in-frame clones only, not all of them. The sample holds around 130,000 clones; 80% are singletons and the top ten take roughly 3%. Looked up from germline, CDR1 is MGHDK and CDR2 is SYGVNS. CDR3 length: 16 residues. In regard to this clone: The antigen is unknown.

Donors were nominally healthy when sampled, though unrecorded immune exposures were likely. The chain couples TRBV25-1 to TRBJ2-5; D gene ambiguous. The J call is in doubt because the DNA end fits TRBJ2-7 better. Sequencing was done on a sample of PBMCs. The clonotype was recovered from a male donor in good health and CMV-seronegative. The CDR3 DNA reads as TGTGCCAGCAGCCCTCAGAACCGGACGGACTCCTACGAGCAGTACTTC. Protein sequence: CASSPQNRTDSYEQYF.